This TCR beta chain was sequenced during a study of identical twins. Regarding the study as a whole: One should note that invariant MAIT and iNKT cells could partly confound zero-insertion analyses.

The sample holds many counts of this clonotype. The target antigen is unknown. TCRdb redid the calling of the 5' RACE reads with MiXCR, one entry per CDR3 protein. The sample holds some 660,000 distinct CDR3 sequences, 8.6% seen once. Healthy Caucasians made up all donors. The germline gives CDR1 SGHVS, CDR2 FNYEAQ. V lost 5 bases, J lost 1 base, and 17 bases lay in between. The CDR3 consists of 16 residues. This same sample was also part of a study on yellow fever vaccine responses in identical twins.

Sequenced input: PBMCs. This clonotype originated in a woman younger than 35 in good health. The rearrangement joins TRBV7-6 to TRBJ1-2; D unclear. CDR3 amino acids: CASSELDGHRNYGYTF. The CDR3 DNA reads as TGTGCCAGCAGCGAACTTGACGGTCACCGTAACTATGGCTACACCTTC.